The entry that follows covers one TCR beta chain sequence. Per the study methods: Scientists estimated how many nucleated cells there were by amplifying reference gene primers. Libraries were prepared by immunoSEQ multiplex PCR; TCRdb keeps only in-frame clonotypes and omits some of them. The V and J calls and clone size are taken from that table; D and trimming were inferred from the DNA. Here the sample spans roughly 200,000 clones, 84% being singletons. This sample stems from a study of blood T cell repertoires in COVID-19. About the research overall: The cDNA or gDNA used as material had been derived from T cells, B-cell-depleted T cells, or PBMCs.

The participants were between roughly 18 and 89 years old and came from about two dozen US areas. Each exposed participant met a COVID-19 case in the 2 weeks preceding study entry. The TCR sequence derives from a woman in her 30s who had been exposed to COVID-19. What was sequenced was PBMCs or T cells enriched from blood (not recorded which).

In nucleotides, the CDR3 is TGTGCCCACCGCAGCTCCTACGAGCAGTACTTC. Translating gives CAHRSSYEQYF. The chain carries TRBV7-3 and TRBJ2-7; D unresolved. V was clipped by 11 bases and J by 0 bases, with 8 bases between them. The germline V gene has CDR1 SGHTA and CDR2 FQGTGA. CDR3 size: 11 residues.